A single sample gave rise to the 18 T cell receptor beta chains below, sequenced in a study of shared clonotypes between healthy human individuals. The assay was immunoSEQ multiplex PCR, and TCRdb's table has in-frame clones only and misses some. The sample includes some 2.1 million clones, 93% of them seen just once. Naive CD8 populations comprised CD45RO-negative cells positively selected for CCR7, excluding terminally differentiated effector memory CD45RA+ cells. Material for sequencing was naive CD8+ T cells from PBMCs. All receptors come from a man between 18 and 35 years old in good health. Some clones in this sample may be carry-over from other donors' samples.

The chain carries TRBV27 and TRBJ2-7; 7 nucleotides align to TRBD2. CDR1 is MNHEY and CDR2 is SMNVEV in the germline V gene (reference sequence). This CDR3 contains 15 residues. J was trimmed by 2 bases and V by 4 bases; bases with no gene match: 8. The CDR3 is CASSWGGERTYEQYF. The CDR3, as DNA: TGTGCCAGCAGTTGGGGGGGTGAGAGAACCTACGAGCAGTACTTC.

This clone appeared a single time. The J gene is TRBJ2-7, the V gene TRBV9; possible D gene TRBD2, 6 bases. This CDR3 has 15 amino acids. Germline V lookup: CDR1 SGDLS, CDR2 YYNGEE. V lost 4 bases and J 0 bases, leaving 14 bases between the germline ends. The CDR3 bases are TGTGCCAGCAGCCCGACGGGACTTGCCTCCTACGAGCAGTACTTC. This gives the protein CASSPTGLASYEQYF.

The chain links TRBV27 to TRBJ2-1; 7 nucleotides align to TRBD1. The trim removed 6 bases at V and 4 bases at J, leaving 3 bases unmatched. CDR3 length: 13 amino acids. Germline CDR1 MNHEY, CDR2 SMNVEV (reference sequence). CDR3 residues: CASSDREYNEQFF. DNA for the CDR3: TGTGCCAGCAGCGACAGGGAGTACAATGAGCAGTTCTTC.

V is TRBV28 and J is TRBJ2-1, with TRBD1 as a possible D gene (6 bases). Deletions cut 6 bases from V and 1 base from J, with 13 bases between. Looked up from germline, CDR1 is MDHEN and CDR2 is SYDVKM. The CDR3 has 15 amino acids. In DNA form, the CDR3 reads TGTGCCAGCAGGACAGGCCCCTCTTCCTACAATGAGCAGTTCTTC. Translating gives CASRTGPSSYNEQFF.

Only one count was recorded for this clone. The genes are TRBV28 and TRBJ1-5; possible D gene TRBD1, 6 bases. V lost 6 bases to trimming and J lost 7 bases, with 16 bases between them. CDR1 is MDHEN, CDR2 SYDVKM, per germline. This CDR3 comprises 14 residues. The CDR3 reads CASSVRGAGQPQHF. CDR3 nucleotides: TGTGCCAGCAGCGTCAGGGGCGCGGGGCAGCCCCAGCATTTT.

This chain uses TRBV7-6 with TRBJ1-1; D gene ambiguous. Trimming removed 5 bases from V and 5 bases from J, with 18 bases in between. Germline CDR1 is SGHVS and CDR2 is FNYEAQ. The CDR3 runs to 15 residues. CDR3 residues: CASSQLSGRETEAFF. CDR3 sequence (DNA): TGTGCCAGCAGCCAACTCTCGGGGAGGGAAACTGAAGCTTTCTTT. Filled out from reference TRBV7-6 and TRBJ1-1, the complete variable domain reads GAGVSQSPRYKVTKRGQDVALRCDPISGHVSLYWYRQALGQGPEFLTYFNYEAQQDKSGLPNDRFSAERPEGSISTLTIQRTEQRDSAMYRCASSQLSGRETEAFFGQGTRLTVV.

The chain employs TRBV6-5 and TRBJ2-1, with D possibly matching TRBD1 (6 bases). Trimming took off 6 bases at V and 2 bases at J, with 14 bases between the two ends. CDR3 length equals 15 residues. Germline CDR1 MNHEY, CDR2 SVGAGI. CDR3 DNA sequence: TGTGCCAGCAGCTACGACACAGGGCCCTACAATGAGCAGTTCTTC. As protein: CASSYDTGPYNEQFF.

The chain joins TRBV19 to TRBJ2-2, with no clear D. Trimming cost V 3 bases and J 1 base, with 6 bases left between them. Germline CDR1 LNHDA, CDR2 SQIVND (reference sequence). This CDR3 is built from 14 residues. Here the CDR3 DNA reads TGTGCCAGTAGTATGTGGCAGAACACCGGGGAGCTGTTTTTT. It specifies CASSMWQNTGELFF.

The chain links TRBV6-1 to TRBJ2-6; D gene unclear. Germline V gives CDR1 MNHNS, CDR2 SASEGT. Trimming left V 8 bases short and J 2 bases short, with 13 bases between. The CDR3 has 15 amino acids. The DNA for the CDR3 is TGTGCCAGCGGGCCCGCCCGGGCTGGGGCCAACGTCCTGACTTTC. Amino acids: CASGPARAGANVLTF.

The chain uses TRBV7-2 and TRBJ1-4, with D possibly matching TRBD1 (5 bases). The CDR3 is made up of 17 amino acids. In germline, CDR1 is SGHTA, CDR2 FQGNSA. V lost 0 bases and J 2 bases, leaving 13 bases between the germline ends. DNA of the CDR3: TGTGCCAGCAGCTTAGCTGGCGGCGGGGGGACTAATGAAAAACTGTTTTTT. Residues: CASSLAGGGGTNEKLFF.

The rearrangement uses TRBV13 and TRBJ2-1, with D perhaps matching TRBD1 (6 bases). The CDR3 is made up of 16 amino acids. Germline V lookup: CDR1 PRHDT, CDR2 FYEKMQ (reference sequence). V was cut by 2 bases and J by 7 bases, with 18 bases left in between. CDR3 nucleotides: TGTGCCAGCAGCTTAATCTTCGCGAACACAGGGAATGAGCAGTTCTTC. Protein sequence: CASSLIFANTGNEQFF.

V gene TRBV19 combines with J gene TRBJ2-7, with D perhaps matching TRBD2 (7 bases). CDR3 length: 14 residues. Between the trimmed V and J ends, which lost 10 bases and 6 bases, there was a span of 22 bases. Germline CDR1 is LNHDA and CDR2 is SQIVND (reference sequence). CDR3 coding DNA: TGTGCCAAGCCGGGGGGCAAAACGGTCTGCGAGCAGTACTTC. As protein: CAKPGGKTVCEQYF.

The V and J genes are TRBV9 and TRBJ2-1, with TRBD2 matching 7 bases. This CDR3 is built from 16 residues. Germline CDR1 reads SGDLS; CDR2 reads YYNGEE. The V and J ends lost 3 bases and 4 bases, in that order; junction bases with no gene match: 10. The CDR3 sequence: CASSGRGVAGYNEQFF. CDR3 DNA: TGTGCCAGCAGCGGCCGGGGGGTAGCCGGTTACAATGAGCAGTTCTTC.

The chain has TRBV11-2 and TRBJ1-2, with D perhaps matching TRBD1 (5 bases). V lost 1 base to trimming and J lost 4 bases, with 10 bases between them. The CDR3 runs 14 residues. The germline V gene encodes CDR1 SGHAT and CDR2 FQNNGV. The CDR3 sequence is CASSLVGTSYGYTF. The CDR3 DNA reads as TGTGCCAGCAGCTTAGTCGGGACGTCCTATGGCTACACCTTC. Full variable domain (outside the CDR3, taken from reference TRBV11-2 and TRBJ1-2): EAGVAQSPRYKIIEKRQSVAFWCNPISGHATLYWYQQILGQGPKLLIQFQNNGVVDDSQLPKDRFSAERLKGVDSTLKIQPAKLEDSAVYLCASSLVGTSYGYTFGSGTRLTVV.

Points on this clone: Other nucleotide sequences in the sample specify the same CDR3. This rearrangement joins TRBV28 to TRBJ2-1; D gene unclear. Trimming shortened V by 5 bases and J by 2 bases, and 10 bases separated the two germline ends. Germline V CDR1 and CDR2: MDHEN, SYDVKM. The CDR3 extends over 14 amino acids. This CDR3 is CASSPLRTYNEQFF. The CDR3 nucleotides read TGTGCCAGCAGTCCCTTGCGGACCTACAATGAGCAGTTCTTC.

This sequence joins TRBV10-2 and TRBJ2-7; 7 bases map to TRBD1. V shed 10 bases and J 0 bases; nucleotides not matched to a gene: 9. Germline lookup yields CDR1 WSHSY and CDR2 SAAADI. The CDR3 length is 14 residues. The CDR3 loop is CATVDRTDSYEQYF. CDR3 nucleotide sequence: TGCGCCACCGTGGACAGGACCGACTCCTACGAGCAGTACTTC.

The chain employs TRBV11-2 and TRBJ2-7; the D is unclear. Germline lookup yields CDR1 SGHAT and CDR2 FQNNGV. CDR3 length: 15 residues. Trimming removed 4 bases at V and 8 bases at J, with 21 bases between. This CDR3 is CASSSDSSSYVKQYF. The DNA for the CDR3 is TGTGCCAGCAGCTCAGATAGCAGCTCCTACGTCAAGCAGTACTTC.

The chain employs TRBV11-2 and TRBJ1-2, with 8 bases matching TRBD1. The CDR3 spans 15 residues. Germline V lookup: CDR1 SGHAT, CDR2 FQNNGV. V was pared by 5 bases and J by 4 bases, with 9 bases of the junction left unmatched. DNA for the CDR3: TGTGCCAGCAGCCCAGGGACAGGTTCTACCTATGGCTACACCTTC. Encoded protein: CASSPGTGSTYGYTF. The full variable domain, rest sourced from reference TRBV11-2 and TRBJ1-2, is EAGVAQSPRYKIIEKRQSVAFWCNPISGHATLYWYQQILGQGPKLLIQFQNNGVVDDSQLPKDRFSAERLKGVDSTLKIQPAKLEDSAVYLCASSPGTGSTYGYTFGSGTRLTVV.